The 6 T cell receptor delta chains below all came from one sample that was sequenced in a study of gamma-delta chains in newborns, infants, children (dated by TCRdb to between 2019 and 2020). Sequenced using an Illumina MiSeq. For TCRdb, the public reads were processed anew by CATT, and duplicate DNA sequences were folded into one row. This sample is represented by under 6,000 delta-chain clones; about 5% of them were singletons. 5.5% to 7% of the sample rests with the top ten. Sequenced sample: blood. The receptors come from a child who was a newborn, infant or young child, either healthy, febrile or measles-vaccinated (not recorded which).

There are a few counts of this clone. V usage is TRDV2 and J usage is TRDJ1; 7 bases fit TRDD3. V shed 0 bases, J shed 7 bases, and the junction held 28 bases outside the gene matches. Germline assignment: CDR1 GEAIGNYY and CDR2 EKD. This CDR3 has 21 amino acids. Here the CDR3 reads CACDTVRTAWRAGDSTVKLIF. The CDR3 coding sequence is TGTGCCTGTGACACCGTCCGGACCGCGTGGCGGGCTGGGGATAGTACAGTTAAACTCATCTTT.

With respect to this clone: At one end, the junction sequence differs from germline, possibly due to a read error. The chain carries TRDV2 and TRDJ3; 10 nucleotides agree with TRDD3. The CDR3 sequence is 20 residues long. Germline V gene sequence: CDR1 GEAIGNYY, CDR2 EKD. The chain's CDR3 is CACGTPGLGDASWDTRQMFF. In DNA, the CDR3 is TGTGCCTGTGGCACCCCTGGACTGGGGGATGCCTCCTGGGACACCCGACAGATGTTTTTC.

This clone has only a few counts. With a much larger clone just one base away, this may be a read error. In the same sample, other DNA sequences code for this CDR3. The chain recombines TRDV2 with TRDJ1, with 7 positions matching TRDD3. From germline, CDR1 is GEAIGNYY and CDR2 EKD. This CDR3 has 15 amino acids. The DNA for the CDR3 is TGTGCCTGTGACACCCTGGGGGTCGACACCGACAAACTCATCTTT. It specifies CACDTLGVDTDKLIF.

By frequency in the sample, this clone is medium-sized. The genes are TRDV1 and TRDJ1; D is ambiguous. Deletions cut 2 bases from V and 3 bases from J, with 1 base between. Germline V lookup: CDR1 TSWWSYY, CDR2 QGS. This CDR3 comprises 11 residues. CDR3 region: CALGESDKLIF. The DNA for the CDR3 is TGTGCTCTTGGGGAATCCGATAAACTCATCTTT.

Note on this clone: This clone may be a read error of a much larger clone one base away. The V call is TRDV2, the J call TRDJ1; the match to TRDD3 covers 9 bases. With 1 base clipped from V and 0 bases from J, the junction kept 5 bases outside the gene matches. This CDR3 is 16 amino acids long. Germline CDR1 and CDR2: GEAIGNYY and EKD. The CDR3 nucleotides are TGTGCCTGTGACACGGTGGGGGATAAGCACACCGATAAACTCATCTTT. Translated, it gives CACDTVGDKHTDKLIF.

This clone occurred a few times. The protein in TCRdb stems from a much larger clone and differs at residue 12 from this DNA's translation, likely a read error; here the protein is translated from the DNA. The chain carries TRDV2 and TRDJ2; D may be TRDD2 or TRDD3 (5 bases each). Deletions cut 0 bases from V and 4 bases from J, with 20 bases between. This CDR3 contains 18 residues. Germline CDR1 and CDR2: GEAIGNYY and EKD. CDR3: CACDTVGGLPYSTAQLFF. The CDR3 DNA follows: TGTGCCTGTGACACCGTCGGGGGGCTTCCCTATTCGACAGCACAACTCTTCTTT.